These 25 T cell receptor beta chains were all obtained from the same sample, sequenced in a study of blood T cell repertoires in COVID-19. Sequencing was performed with immunoSEQ multiplex PCR; in TCRdb, only in-frame clones are kept and a portion is missing. Of some 80,000 clones listed, just over 85% are singletons. The sequenced sample consisted of peripheral blood. These TCRs come from a woman aged 80 or over in a cohort sampled during active or convalescent COVID-19.

Here the CDR3 reads CASSLQIAGDEQYF. In DNA, the CDR3 is TGCGCCAGCAGCTTGCAGATTGCGGGAGACGAGCAGTACTTC. This chain joins TRBV5-1 and TRBJ2-7, with 7 bases fitting TRBD2. Germline V gene data show CDR1 as SGHRS and CDR2 as YFSETQ. V shed 1 base, J shed 5 bases, and the junction held 6 bases outside the gene matches. This CDR3 has 14 amino acids.

The genes are TRBV5-1 and TRBJ1-1, with TRBD1 matching 10 bases. Germline CDR1 and CDR2: SGHRS and YFSETQ. CDR3 length: 16 amino acids. Trimming removed 1 base from V and 2 bases from J; junction bases left unmatched: 5. This CDR3 reads CASSLNRDRGNTEAFF. CDR3 sequence (DNA): TGCGCCAGCAGCTTGAACCGGGACAGGGGAAACACTGAAGCTTTCTTT.

V gene TRBV11-3 combines with J gene TRBJ2-5; a possible D gene is TRBD1 (6 bases). Germline CDR1 SGHNT, CDR2 YENEEA. CDR3 length equals 17 residues. V lost 1 base and J 5 bases, leaving 20 bases between the germline ends. Written as DNA, the CDR3 is TGTGCCAGCAGCTTAGTAGGGGGACCGCCGGAAAGGGAGACCCAGTACTTC. It is translated as CASSLVGGPPERETQYF.

This chain links TRBV5-1 with TRBJ1-3; no reliable D call. The CDR3 has 16 amino acids. V was trimmed by 3 bases and J by 0 bases, leaving 13 bases between them. Germline V gives CDR1 SGHRS, CDR2 YFSETQ. The CDR3 here is CASSSTPGSSGNTIYF. As DNA, the CDR3 is TGCGCCAGCAGCTCCACCCCGGGAAGCTCTGGAAACACCATATATTTT.

V is TRBV27 and J is TRBJ2-7; 9 positions match TRBD1. Germline CDR1 MNHEY, CDR2 SMNVEV (reference sequence). The V gene end was trimmed by 8 bases and the J gene end by 3 bases; junction bases not matched to a gene: 8. The CDR3 is 14 residues long. CDR3 sequence: CASHPGTGYYEQYF. CDR3 coding DNA: TGTGCCAGCCACCCCGGGACAGGGTACTACGAGCAGTACTTC.

The chain couples TRBV3-1 (or the pseudogene TRBV3-2) to TRBJ2-3, with TRBD1 identical over 8 bases. The CDR3 runs 22 residues. CDR1 LGHDT and CDR2 YNNKEL come from the germline V gene (reference sequence). Trimming at V came to 3 bases and at J to 4 bases, leaving 27 bases not matched to a gene. The CDR3 nucleotides are TGTGCCAGCAGCCAGGGCTCACTTACCGGGGACAGGCCCCTTTTCGGAGCAGATACGCAGTATTTT. This translates into CASSQGSLTGDRPLFGADTQYF.

To note about this clone: One junction end disagrees with the germline gene, perhaps due to a read error. The V and J genes are TRBV7-2 and TRBJ2-3; either TRBD1 or TRBD2 may fit D (9 bases each). Germline CDR1 is SGHTA and CDR2 is FQGNSA. This CDR3 has 15 amino acids. The DNA for the CDR3 is TGTGCCAGCAGCCTAGCGGGGACAGGGACAGATACGCAGTATTTT. The encoded protein is CASSLAGTGTDTQYF.

The CDR3 region is CASSEPDRENEKLFF. In nucleotides, the CDR3 is TGTGCCAGCAGTGAACCCGACAGGGAGAACGAAAAACTGTTTTTT. This chain connects TRBV25-1 to TRBJ1-4; 7 positions match TRBD1. Per the germline V gene, CDR1 is MGHDK and CDR2 is SYGVNS. The CDR3 covers 15 residues. The V and J ends lost 2 bases and 8 bases, in that order; junction bases with no gene match: 8.

V usage is TRBV5-4 and J usage is TRBJ2-3; D perhaps matches TRBD1 (6 bases). V lost 4 bases, J lost 1 base, and 10 bases lay in between. Germline assignment: CDR1 SGHNT and CDR2 YYREEE (reference sequence). The CDR3 runs 14 residues. The CDR3 loop reads CASSRQAGTDTQYF. CDR3 coding DNA: TGTGCCAGCAGCCGACAGGCGGGCACAGATACGCAGTATTTT.

The chain is built from TRBV27 and TRBJ2-5; a possible D gene is TRBD2 (6 bases). The germline gives CDR1 MNHEY, CDR2 SMNVEV (reference sequence). The CDR3 loop spans 15 amino acids. The V end lost 4 bases, the J end lost 1 base, and 13 bases lay between the germline ends. The CDR3 nucleotides are TGTGCCAGCAGTTCGAAGGGACTGCTCCAAGAGACCCAGTACTTC. This gives the protein CASSSKGLLQETQYF.

The chain couples TRBV5-1 to TRBJ1-5; no clear D gene. V lost 4 bases to trimming and J lost 7 bases, with 15 bases between them. The CDR3 extends over 14 amino acids. Germline V CDR1 and CDR2: SGHRS, YFSETQ. The CDR3 region has the DNA TGCGCCAGCAGCCCAACAGACCTCCGCCAGCCCCAGCATTTT. This translates into CASSPTDLRQPQHF.

The chain is built from TRBV30 and TRBJ2-2; 8 bases are shared with TRBD2. Germline V gene data show CDR1 as GTSNPN and CDR2 as SVGIG (reference sequence). The CDR3 totals 14 residues. CDR3 coding DNA: TGTGCTCAGAGCGGGAGAGATAACACCGGGGAGCTGTTTTTT. This gives the protein CAQSGRDNTGELFF.

The genes are TRBV5-1 and TRBJ2-3, with a tentative D call TRBD2 (5 bases). The CDR3 loop spans 15 amino acids. V lost 5 bases to trimming and J lost 4 bases, with 17 bases between them. Germline CDR1 is SGHRS and CDR2 is YFSETQ. CDR3 amino acids: CASRSAAGNADTQYF. For the CDR3, the DNA is TGCGCCAGCAGGTCGGCCGCGGGTAACGCAGATACGCAGTATTTT.

V is TRBV28 and J is TRBJ2-7; a weak D match, TRBD1 (5 bases). This CDR3 is 14 amino acids long. Germline CDR1 and CDR2: MDHEN and SYDVKM. The V end lost 2 bases, the J end lost 3 bases, and 11 bases lay between the germline ends. CDR3 DNA sequence: TGTGCCAGCAGTTTAATTGCAGGGTACTACGAGCAGTACTTC. Its protein product is CASSLIAGYYEQYF.

The V call is TRBV6-5, the J call TRBJ2-3; 8 bases are a match to TRBD2. The germline V gene has CDR1 MNHEY and CDR2 SVGAGI. V lost 0 bases, J lost 6 bases, and 5 bases stayed unmatched. CDR3 size: 15 residues. The CDR3 DNA sequence: TGTGCCAGCAGTTACTCGATCTCTAGCGGGGATACGCAGTATTTT. Encoded protein: CASSYSISSGDTQYF.

The rearrangement uses TRBV27 and TRBJ2-2; 7 bases agree with TRBD1. This CDR3 has 14 residues. V gave up 6 bases and J gave up 7 bases; unmatched junction bases: 8. The germline V gene has CDR1 MNHEY and CDR2 SMNVEV (reference sequence). CDR3 in amino acids: CASRSDRQFGELFF. The CDR3 nucleotides read TGTGCCAGCAGATCGGACAGGCAGTTCGGGGAGCTGTTTTTT.

This rearrangement joins TRBV6-4 to TRBJ1-5, with D possibly being TRBD1 (6 bases). The CDR3 totals 15 residues. Germline values: CDR1 MRHNA, CDR2 SNTAGT. V was cut by 10 bases and J by 3 bases, with 19 bases left in between. As DNA, the CDR3 is TGTGCCACTACATACCGAACAGGGAACAATCAGCCCCAGCATTTT. Protein sequence: CATTYRTGNNQPQHF.

The genes are TRBV24-1 and TRBJ1-1; 7 nucleotides agree with TRBD1. There are 14 residues in the CDR3. Germline lookup yields CDR1 KGHDR and CDR2 SFDVKD. With 7 bases clipped from V and 1 base from J, the junction kept 5 bases outside the gene matches. In DNA form, the CDR3 reads TGTGCCACCAGAGGGGGCGCGGGGAACACTGAAGCTTTCTTT. This translates into CATRGGAGNTEAFF.

This chain joins TRBV5-1 and TRBJ1-4, with D hard to call. V lost 4 bases and J 5 bases, leaving 12 bases between the germline ends. The CDR3 extends over 14 amino acids. Germline lookup yields CDR1 SGHRS and CDR2 YFSETQ. This chain's CDR3 is CASSAGLGNEKLFF. The CDR3, as DNA: TGCGCCAGCAGCGCGGGCCTCGGGAATGAAAAACTGTTTTTT.

The V call is TRBV19, the J call TRBJ1-4, with 10 bases matching TRBD1. Germline assignment: CDR1 LNHDA and CDR2 SQIVND (reference sequence). This CDR3 is built from 15 residues. Trimming removed 5 bases from V and 6 bases from J; junction bases left unmatched: 6. CDR3 region: CASSVTGTGDEKLFF. The CDR3 bases are TGTGCCAGTAGTGTTACCGGGACAGGGGATGAAAAACTGTTTTTT. The whole variable domain, filled in from reference TRBV19 and TRBJ1-4, reads DGGITQSPKYLFRKEGQNVTLSCEQNLNHDAMYWYRQDPGQGLRLIYYSQIVNDFQKGDIAEGYSVSREKKESFPLTVTSAQKNPTAFYLCASSVTGTGDEKLFFGSGTQLSVL.

This clone has more than one count but fewer than ten. The chain is built from TRBV19 and TRBJ1-1, with a tentative D call TRBD1 (6 bases). The CDR3 has 16 residues. CDR1 LNHDA and CDR2 SQIVND come from the germline V gene (reference sequence). The V gene lost 3 bases and the J gene lost 4 bases, with 18 bases spanning the gap. The DNA of the CDR3 is TGTGCCAGTAGTATGGGCGGGCGGGGGCGAGTCACTGAAGCTTTCTTT. Its protein is CASSMGGRGRVTEAFF.

This chain links TRBV5-1 with TRBJ2-1; 8 nucleotides match TRBD2. Germline-derived CDR1 and CDR2 are SGHRS and YFSETQ. The junction had 3 bases not matched to a gene; V was cut back by 3 bases and J by 7 bases. The CDR3 consists of 13 residues. The CDR3 DNA sequence: TGCGCCAGCAGCTGGGGGACTAGTAATGAGCAGTTCTTC. Its protein product is CASSWGTSNEQFF.

The rearrangement uses TRBV5-4 and TRBJ2-2, with D unresolved. The CDR3 contains 13 residues. Germline lookup yields CDR1 SGHNT and CDR2 YYREEE (reference sequence). The ends were cut back, 4 bases at V and 5 bases at J, with 9 bases in the middle. CDR3: CASSGGGTGELFF. CDR3 coding DNA: TGTGCCAGCAGCGGCGGTGGGACCGGGGAGCTGTTTTTT.

The rearrangement joins TRBV29-1 to TRBJ2-1, with 7 bases lining up with TRBD2. Germline CDR1 is SQVTM and CDR2 is ANQGSEA. The CDR3 is made up of 14 amino acids. After removal of 4 bases from V and 8 bases from J, the junction contained 11 bases not matched to a gene. The CDR3 nucleotides read TGCAGCGTTGGAGGAGGCGGGAGTGTCGATGAGCAGTTCTTC. Its protein product is CSVGGGGSVDEQFF.

The rearrangement joins TRBV30 to TRBJ2-1; 8 nucleotides agree with TRBD2. Germline CDR1 is GTSNPN and CDR2 is SVGIG (reference sequence). This CDR3 has 15 residues. V was clipped by 2 bases and J by 7 bases; unmatched bases: 10. CDR3 in DNA: TGTGCCTGGAGTATCGGTAGCGGGATCTTTAATGAGCAGTTCTTC. It specifies CAWSIGSGIFNEQFF.